The sequence of this T cell receptor beta chain was determined in a study of T cell changes during pregnancy in multiple sclerosis. The germline V gene encodes CDR1 LNHDA and CDR2 SQIVND (reference sequence). The CDR3 has 14 amino acids. Deletions cut 5 bases from V and 0 bases from J, with 10 bases between. Clones were sequenced by immunoSEQ multiplex PCR, and TCRdb holds only the in-frame ones, with some missing. The table shows about 76,000 clones, with roughly 94% occurring only once. This specimen was peripheral blood, taken in the third trimester of pregnancy. The sequence was obtained from a female donor with multiple sclerosis, enrolled in a pregnancy study. The rearrangement joins TRBV19 to TRBJ1-1, with D unclear. For the CDR3, the DNA is TGTGCCAGTAGTCCTGTTTTTTTGAACACTGAAGCTTTCTTT. This translates into CASSPVFLNTEAFF.